These 32 T cell receptor beta chains were sequenced from one sample in a study of technical replicates of blood from a handful of donors. TCRdb's copy holds only in-frame clones and misses some; the assay was immunoSEQ multiplex PCR. This sample has about 6,900 clones; about 95% occur once, and the top ten carry 5.5% to 8%. Sequenced: PBMCs. These receptors came from a human donor in good health.

The genes are TRBV4-2 and TRBJ2-2; perhaps TRBD1 as D (6 bases). Trimming removed 4 bases from V and 5 bases from J, with 20 bases in between. CDR3 length: 17 residues. Per the germline V gene, CDR1 is LGHNA and CDR2 is YNFKEQ. This CDR3 is CASSPRSSGQGTGELFF. Here the CDR3 DNA reads TGTGCCAGCAGCCCACGGTCATCGGGTCAGGGGACCGGGGAGCTGTTTTTT.

This clone was detected a few times. V gene TRBV5-1 combines with J gene TRBJ2-1; 10 positions match TRBD1. Unmatched junction bases numbered 5, after V lost 6 bases and J lost 5 bases. Germline CDR1 and CDR2: SGHRS and YFSETQ. The CDR3 is 14 amino acids. In DNA form, the CDR3 reads TGCGCCAGCACCCCGACAGGGGGCCACAATGAGCAGTTCTTC. As protein: CASTPTGGHNEQFF.

This rearrangement joins TRBV6-1 to TRBJ2-7; TRBD1 might be the D (6 bases). The CDR3 length is 15 residues. Germline CDR1 is MNHNS and CDR2 is SASEGT. Trimming pared 3 bases from V and 5 bases from J, leaving 17 bases between. The CDR3 is CASSDLAGEGHEQYF. CDR3 nucleotide sequence: TGTGCCAGCAGTGATTTAGCAGGGGAAGGCCACGAGCAGTACTTC.

The chain carries TRBV11-3 and TRBJ2-3; D call uncertain. Germline V lookup: CDR1 SGHNT, CDR2 YENEEA. The CDR3 extends over 14 amino acids. The V and J ends lost 1 base and 2 bases respectively, with 7 bases between them. The CDR3 region is CASSLAQHTDTQYF. The CDR3 nucleotides are TGTGCCAGCAGCTTAGCCCAACACACAGATACGCAGTATTTT.

The chain recombines TRBV15 with TRBJ2-1; possibly TRBD1 for D (6 bases). CDR3 length equals 12 residues. V lost 6 bases and J 9 bases, leaving 12 bases between the germline ends. CDR1 and CDR2 (germline): LNHNV, YYDKDF (reference sequence). CDR3 bases: TGTGCCACCAGAAGGGACAATCTTGAGCAGTTCTTC. This translates into CATRRDNLEQFF.

This chain connects TRBV19 to TRBJ1-4; 8 bases agree with TRBD1. There are 14 residues in the CDR3. V was pared by 6 bases and J by 12 bases, with 12 bases of the junction left unmatched. In germline, CDR1 is LNHDA, CDR2 SQIVND (reference sequence). The chain's CDR3 is CASRHRDRWSELFF. Here the CDR3 DNA reads TGTGCCAGTAGGCACCGGGACAGGTGGTCGGAACTGTTTTTT.

The V and J genes are TRBV6-1 and TRBJ2-3; TRBD2 matches at 12 bases. The V segment lost 2 bases and the J segment 4 bases; nucleotides outside the gene matches: 1. The CDR3 totals 15 residues. Germline V gives CDR1 MNHNS, CDR2 SASEGT. DNA for the CDR3: TGTGCCAGCAGTGAACTAGCGGGAGGGCCAGATACGCAGTATTTT. Residues: CASSELAGGPDTQYF.

The rearrangement uses TRBV4-1 and TRBJ1-4, with D unresolved. This CDR3 has 13 amino acids. Germline V gives CDR1 MGHRA, CDR2 YSYEKL. Trimming stripped 4 bases from V and 0 bases from J, with 3 bases between. The CDR3 DNA reads TGCGCCAGCAGCCTAACAACTAATGAAAAACTGTTTTTT. It yields the protein CASSLTTNEKLFF.

The V call is TRBV30, the J call TRBJ2-7; TRBD2 agrees at 11 bases. Trimming at V came to 2 bases and at J to 2 bases, leaving 8 bases not matched to a gene. This CDR3 has 16 amino acids. CDR1 and CDR2 from the germline V gene are GTSNPN and SVGIG (reference sequence). The CDR3, as DNA: TGTGCCTGGAGTTTCCCAGAGACTAGCGGGGCCTACGAGCAGTACTTC. Translated: CAWSFPETSGAYEQYF.

The chain has TRBV5-6 and TRBJ1-2; D remains ambiguous. Germline V gene sequence: CDR1 SGHDT, CDR2 YYEEEE. The CDR3 extends over 14 amino acids. V shed 2 bases and J shed 10 bases, with 18 bases lying between them. The CDR3 nucleotides are TGTGCCAGCAGCTTTGGCGGTCCCCTGATTGACTACACCTTC. This translates into CASSFGGPLIDYTF.

The chain joins TRBV19 to TRBJ2-1, with a possible D match to TRBD1 (6 bases). CDR1 LNHDA and CDR2 SQIVND come from the germline V gene (reference sequence). The CDR3 consists of 15 residues. V was pared by 4 bases and J by 7 bases, with 17 bases between. CDR3 loop: CASSTDSVIGNEQFF. The CDR3 nucleotides are TGTGCCAGTAGTACGGACAGCGTCATCGGGAATGAGCAGTTCTTC.

V usage is TRBV10-1 and J usage is TRBJ2-2; no reliable D call. The length of the CDR3 is 15 residues. Germline CDR1 is WNHNN and CDR2 is SYGVQD (reference sequence). V was cut by 0 bases and J by 4 bases, with 9 bases left in between. This chain's CDR3 is CASSESIPVTGELFF. DNA for the CDR3: TGCGCCAGCAGTGAGTCGATACCAGTCACCGGGGAGCTGTTTTTT.

The chain couples TRBV12-1 to TRBJ2-1; the tabulated D call, TRBD2, remains unverified against the DNA. TRBV12-1 is flagged as a pseudogene. The CDR3 runs to 15 residues. The CDR3 region is CASSLGTSGRDEQFF. The CDR3 nucleotides are TGTGCCAGCAGCTTGGGGACTAGCGGGAGGGATGAGCAGTTCTTC.

V and J are TRBV29-1 and TRBJ2-5; the match to TRBD1 covers 7 bases. There are 13 residues in the CDR3. The J segment lost 1 base and the V segment lost 7 bases, leaving 6 bases of the junction unmatched. In germline, CDR1 is SQVTM, CDR2 ANQGSEA. The CDR3 reads CSARQGSQETQYF. The CDR3, as DNA: TGCAGCGCCCGACAGGGTAGCCAAGAGACCCAGTACTTC.

J is TRBJ2-7 and V is TRBV18; TRBD2 matches at 9 bases. V was clipped by 6 bases and J by 2 bases; unmatched bases: 8. This CDR3 has 15 amino acids. Germline CDR1 and CDR2: KGHSH and LQKENI. For the CDR3, the DNA is TGTGCCAGCTCGAGGACTAGCGTGCAGCCCTACGAGCAGTACTTC. It codes for CASSRTSVQPYEQYF.

The rearrangement uses TRBV6-5 and TRBJ1-5; 8 bases are shared with TRBD1. This CDR3 comprises 14 residues. Germline CDR1 MNHEY, CDR2 SVGAGI. Germline trimming cut 6 bases from V and 6 bases from J; bases unmatched to any gene: 7. The CDR3 DNA is TGTGCCAGCAGGAGCCAGGGGGCCGGTCAGCCCCAGCATTTT. Translating gives CASRSQGAGQPQHF.

This rearrangement joins TRBV5-1 to TRBJ1-1; 8 bases match TRBD1. Trimming took 1 base from V and 1 from J; bases not matched to a gene: 3. The CDR3 has 15 residues. In germline, CDR1 is SGHRS, CDR2 YFSETQ. The CDR3 region has the DNA TGCGCCAGCAGCTTGCTTGGACAGGGGAACACTGAAGCTTTCTTT. Residues: CASSLLGQGNTEAFF.

This clone appeared a single time. The genes are TRBV6-5 and TRBJ1-2, with 8 bases identical to TRBD1. With V trimmed by 0 bases and J by 7 bases, 7 bases remained unmatched. Germline V gene data show CDR1 as MNHEY and CDR2 as SVGAGI. CDR3 length equals 15 residues. The CDR3 loop is CASSYSNQGAGGYTF. The CDR3 bases are TGTGCCAGCAGTTACTCCAATCAGGGGGCAGGTGGCTACACCTTC.

This chain links TRBV30 with TRBJ2-5; 7 nucleotides match TRBD2. This CDR3 region has 14 residues. V lost 3 bases and J lost 6; bases outside the gene matches: 10. Germline V CDR1 and CDR2: GTSNPN, SVGIG (reference sequence). CDR3 sequence (DNA): TGTGCCTGGAGCGTGGCCGGGAGGAGAAAGACCCAGTACTTC. Protein: CAWSVAGRRKTQYF.

V gene TRBV30 combines with J gene TRBJ1-1; no definite D call. This CDR3 has 14 amino acids. Trimming removed 2 bases at V and 5 bases at J, with 15 bases between. Germline CDR1 is GTSNPN and CDR2 is SVGIG (reference sequence). The CDR3 DNA reads as TGTGCCTGGAGTCTTCGACACGAAGGTACTGAAGCTTTCTTT. The encoded protein is CAWSLRHEGTEAFF.

The chain joins TRBV5-1 to TRBJ2-2, with 10 bases identical to TRBD2. J gave up 3 bases and V 0 bases, and 8 bases lay outside the gene matches. Per the germline V gene, CDR1 is SGHRS and CDR2 is YFSETQ. This CDR3 comprises 18 residues. CDR3 amino acids: CASSLAPSGGLHTGELFF. The DNA for the CDR3 is TGCGCCAGCAGCTTGGCCCCTAGCGGGGGACTACACACCGGGGAGCTGTTTTTT.

The chain carries TRBV13 and TRBJ2-7, with 7 bases identical to TRBD2. CDR1 and CDR2 (germline): PRHDT, FYEKMQ (reference sequence). The CDR3 length is 17 residues. V dropped 7 bases and J dropped 0; count of bases not matched to a gene: 15. The CDR3 loop is CASTENSGFKSSYEQYF. Written as DNA, the CDR3 is TGTGCCAGCACGGAGAATAGCGGGTTCAAGAGCTCCTACGAGCAGTACTTC. The whole variable domain, filled in from reference TRBV13 and TRBJ2-7, reads AAGVIQSPRHLIKEKRETATLKCYPIPRHDTVYWYQQGPGQDPQFLISFYEKMQSDKGSIPDRFSAQQFSDYHSELNMSSLELGDSALYFCASTENSGFKSSYEQYFGPGTRLTVT.

The chain combines TRBV5-1 with TRBJ2-1; 11 bases align to TRBD2. This CDR3 is 14 amino acids long. Per germline, CDR1 SGHRS and CDR2 YFSETQ. V was pared by 1 base and J by 9 bases, with 3 bases of the junction left unmatched. The CDR3, as DNA: TGCGCCAGCAGCTTGCGACTAGCGGGGTCTGAGCAGTTCTTC. Its protein product is CASSLRLAGSEQFF. Using reference TRBV5-1 and TRBJ2-1 for the parts outside the CDR3, the full variable domain is KAGVTQTPRYLIKTRGQQVTLSCSPISGHRSVSWYQQTPGQGLQFLFEYFSETQRNKGNFPGRFSGRQFSNSRSEMNVSTLELGDSALYLCASSLRLAGSEQFFGPGTRLTVL.

This chain joins TRBV6-5 and TRBJ2-5, with D possibly matching TRBD1 (6 bases). The germline V and J ends were trimmed by 2 bases and 0 bases, with 13 bases remaining between them. The CDR3 is 16 amino acids. Germline V lookup: CDR1 MNHEY, CDR2 SVGAGI. CDR3 protein: CASSYGAGTYQETQYF. CDR3 coding DNA: TGTGCCAGCAGTTACGGCGCTGGGACATACCAAGAGACCCAGTACTTC.

The V call is TRBV11-2, the J call TRBJ1-1; D is perhaps TRBD1 (6 bases). Trimming removed 5 bases at V and 5 bases at J, with 12 bases between. CDR3 length: 13 amino acids. CDR1 and CDR2 from the germline V gene are SGHAT and FQNNGV. Here the CDR3 reads CASSVQGSTEAFF. Here the CDR3 DNA reads TGTGCCAGCAGCGTACAGGGATCGACTGAAGCTTTCTTT.

The CDR3 here is CASSSTGTESIYEQYF. The CDR3 coding sequence is TGTGCCAGCAGCTCTACAGGGACAGAGTCGATTTACGAGCAGTACTTC. The V call is TRBV7-4, the J call TRBJ2-7, with 7 bases lining up with TRBD1. Germline CDR1 reads SGHVT; CDR2 reads SQSDAQ. J gave up 4 bases and V 4 bases, and 13 bases lay outside the gene matches. The CDR3 covers 16 residues.

The chain employs TRBV27 and TRBJ2-7; no definite D call. Germline V gene data show CDR1 as MNHEY and CDR2 as SMNVEV (reference sequence). The CDR3 runs to 16 residues. The germline V and J ends were trimmed by 1 base and 0 bases, with 13 bases remaining between them. CDR3 DNA: TGTGCCAGCAGTTTATTCTGGCCACAGAGCTCCTACGAGCAGTACTTC. Its protein is CASSLFWPQSSYEQYF.

The gene calls are TRBV27 and TRBJ1-2, with 7 bases matching TRBD1. Germline V gene lookup returns CDR1 MNHEY and CDR2 SMNVEV (reference sequence). V trimming: 5 bases; J trimming: 4 bases; junction bases outside the gene matches: 7. The CDR3 sequence is 14 residues long. CDR3 sequence: CASSIQGGTYGYTF. The DNA for the CDR3 is TGTGCCAGCAGTATTCAGGGGGGAACCTATGGCTACACCTTC.

The rearrangement links TRBV5-1 to TRBJ2-7; 14 nucleotides match TRBD2. V lost 0 bases to trimming and J lost 11 bases; unmatched junction nucleotides: 7. Looked up from germline, CDR1 is SGHRS and CDR2 is YFSETQ. The CDR3 has 15 amino acids. The chain's CDR3 is CASSLDRLAGGLEYF. CDR3 sequence (DNA): TGCGCCAGCAGCTTGGATCGACTAGCGGGAGGGTTGGAGTACTTC.

This sequence joins TRBV6-1 and TRBJ2-3, with D unclear. The CDR3 has 15 amino acids. Germline CDR1 is MNHNS and CDR2 is SASEGT. V lost 3 bases, J lost 4 bases, and 14 bases lay in between. CDR3 sequence reads: CASSESGRLADTQYF. The CDR3 bases are TGTGCCAGCAGTGAGAGTGGCAGGCTCGCAGATACGCAGTATTTT.

This sequence joins TRBV21-1 and TRBJ1-1; the tabulated D call, TRBD1, remains unverified against the DNA. TRBV21-1 is labeled a pseudogene. There are 12 residues in the CDR3. CDR3 bases: TGTGCCAGCAGCAAAGCGGGGCAGGAAGCTTTCTTT. Amino acid sequence: CASSKAGQEAFF.

The rearrangement uses TRBV30 and TRBJ1-4, with D possibly TRBD1 on 6 matching bases. Looked up from germline, CDR1 is GTSNPN and CDR2 is SVGIG (reference sequence). V lost 4 bases, J lost 7 bases, and 10 bases lay in between. This CDR3 contains 12 residues. CDR3 nucleotide sequence: TGTGCCTGGAACGGGGGGCCTGAAAAACTGTTTTTT. Translation: CAWNGGPEKLFF.